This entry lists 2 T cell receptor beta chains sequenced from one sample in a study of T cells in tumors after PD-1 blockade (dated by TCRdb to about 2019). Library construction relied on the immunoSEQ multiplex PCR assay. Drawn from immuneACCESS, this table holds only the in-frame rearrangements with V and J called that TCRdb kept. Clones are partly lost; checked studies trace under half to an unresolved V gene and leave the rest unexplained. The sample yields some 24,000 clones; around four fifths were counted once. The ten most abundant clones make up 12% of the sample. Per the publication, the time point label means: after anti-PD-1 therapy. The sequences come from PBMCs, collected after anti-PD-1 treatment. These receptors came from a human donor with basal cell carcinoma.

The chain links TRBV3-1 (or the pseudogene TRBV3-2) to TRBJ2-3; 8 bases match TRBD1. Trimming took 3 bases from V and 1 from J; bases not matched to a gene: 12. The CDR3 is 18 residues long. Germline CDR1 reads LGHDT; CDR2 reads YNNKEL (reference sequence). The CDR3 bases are TGTGCCAGCAGCCAGGACCCCGACAGGGGAGGCGGCACAGATACGCAGTATTTT. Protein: CASSQDPDRGGGTDTQYF.

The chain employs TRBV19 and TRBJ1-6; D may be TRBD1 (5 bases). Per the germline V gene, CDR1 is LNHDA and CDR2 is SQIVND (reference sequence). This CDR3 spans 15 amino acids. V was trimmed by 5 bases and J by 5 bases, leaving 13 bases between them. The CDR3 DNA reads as TGTGCCAGTAGTCTCGGGACGGCAAATAATTCACCCCTCCACTTT. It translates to CASSLGTANNSPLHF.